This entry concerns a single TCR beta chain. Its target antigen remains unknown. No much larger clone exists at a distance of one base, and base qualities are not known. This sample stems from a study of identical twins (dated by TCRdb to 2016 to 2017). With regard to the full study: To test whether fetal clonotypes persist, this study deep-sequenced TCR alpha and beta repertoires from monozygotic twins, from unrelated adults of various ages, and from cord blood. Replicate twin experiments were performed at different times using different library preparation protocols to rule out contamination.

Every donor was a healthy Caucasian. The library relied on 5' RACE. Instrument used: Illumina HiSeq 2000. A universal primer binding site was introduced by template switching, and a unique molecular identifier was present in the final cDNA, enabling accurate counting of TCR cDNA molecules. First-strand cDNA for TCR alpha and beta chains was synthesized from specific primers in the conserved constant-segment region. To control for contamination, every cDNA library carried two barcodes: a SMART-Mk sample barcode plus Illumina barcodes. TruSeq adapter sequences, together with Illumina sample barcodes, were added in two successive PCR steps. The Illumina HiSeq platform was used with custom primers to sequence TCR alpha and beta cDNA libraries. In the source study's methods: Raw reads were processed with MiGEC to extract unique molecular identifiers, and MiXCR was used to determine CDR3 positions. For each individual, recombination models were inferred using an EM algorithm with the repgenHMM and IGoR tools. Shared clonotypes were analyzed with the tcR package in R, and sharing was normalized by the product of cloneset sizes. To study raw recombination without the effects of thymic and clonal selection, out-of-frame nonproductive sequences were analyzed. TCRdb reanalyzed the raw reads on its own, using fastp at Q25 for trimming and MiXCR for clone calling, and kept in-frame beta chains. Identical CDR3 proteins give one entry, which carries the most common genes and DNA. The V and J calls follow TCRdb's processing rather than the paper's. Present in this sample are 1.5 million to 2 million distinct CDR3 sequences, under 35% of which were seen just once. The ten largest clones represent less than 0.35% of the sample.

Study-wide findings and limitations: The excess sharing between twins in beta out-of-frame sequences was weaker because fewer shared sequences reduced the signal-to-noise ratio. In monozygotic twins, out-of-frame TCR alpha sharing was systematically underestimated by recombination models, although the models agreed with sharing between unrelated individuals. Abundant cord blood beta clonotypes carried fewer insertions; young adult naive repertoires showed a weaker similar trend, while memory repertoires showed none. Because the same donors could not be followed over many years, the conclusions relied on cross-sectional statistical analysis. Compared with coincidental sharing between unrelated individuals, an excess of low generation-probability sequences was observed among out-of-frame TCR alpha sequences shared between twins. Invariant T cells such as MAIT and iNKT could partly confound zero-insertion analyses, although diverse VJ usage argued against such confounding for most clonotypes.

CDR1 and CDR2 are drawn from the germline V gene: MGHRA, YSYEKL. V and J lose 0 bases and 1 base, and a span of 12 bases separates them. There are 16 amino acids in the CDR3, from cysteine to phenylalanine inclusive. The DNA shown is the 48-base CDR3, in frame from base 1. The sequence derives from a newborn girl in good health. The sequenced sample was cord blood. Recombination linked TRBV4-1 to TRBJ1-1; there is no confident call for the D gene. The nucleotides are TGCGCCAGCAGCCAAGATCAGTTACGGGAGAACACTGAAGCTTTCTTT. This yields the protein CASSQDQLRENTEAFF.